The entry below describes one TCR beta chain. This sample was included in a study of technical replicates of blood from a few donors. Clones were read by immunoSEQ multiplex PCR, and TCRdb kept only the in-frame ones, dropping some. The profile shows 91,000 or so clones, 95% of them singletons. Looked up from germline, CDR1 is MNHEY and CDR2 is SVGAGI. J lost 4 bases, V lost 5 bases, and 3 bases had no gene match. CDR3 length equals 13 residues. The chain uses TRBV6-5 and TRBJ2-5, with 8 bases aligning to TRBD1. Sequencing was done on a sample of T cells isolated from PBMCs. The receptor was isolated from a human donor in good health. The CDR3 bases are TGTGCCAGCAGTACAGGGGGTGTAGAGACCCAGTACTTC. Translating it yields CASSTGGVETQYF.